This paragraph covers one T cell receptor (beta chain) sequence. PBMC libraries mostly used around 460 ng of input genomic DNA, with six replicates per sample. The method was immunoSEQ multiplex PCR; TCRdb's version includes in-frame clones alone and lacks a portion of them. Here the sample spans some 14,000 clones, approximately 73% being singletons. CDR3 size: 15 residues. Germline trimming cut 6 bases from V and 5 bases from J; bases unmatched to any gene: 11. Germline-derived CDR1 and CDR2 are LGHNA and YNFKEQ. Time point: after neoadjuvant nivolumab, at surgical resection. These data originate in a study of neoadjuvant anti-PD-1 for oral cavity cancer.

This chain uses TRBV4-2 with TRBJ2-5; 8 bases fit TRBD2. The sequencing used PBMCs, collected after nivolumab (anti-PD-1) treatment. This clonotype originated in a person between 40 and 85 years old with oral cavity squamous cell carcinoma. The CDR3 DNA reads TGTGCCAGCAGTGGAACTAGCGGATTCGGGGAGACCCAGTACTTC. Translation: CASSGTSGFGETQYF.